This T cell receptor beta chain was profiled in a study of T cells after posttransplantation cyclophosphamide. Study findings and constraints: Skin or GI-infiltrating T cells shared few TRB sequences with blood. Recipient CMV seropositivity and CMV reactivation strongly tracked TRB clonality. Donor CD8+ memory clones often dominated recipient blood repertoires at later times.

Measured with immunoSEQ multiplex PCR; TCRdb has only the in-frame clones, and not every one. Altogether about 52,000 clones are present, under 95% being singletons, with the ten largest covering 2.9%. A note on this clone: The target antigen is unknown.

Trimming removed 4 bases from V and 5 bases from J, with 12 bases in between. Germline CDR1 reads SGHTA; CDR2 reads FQGTGA. This CDR3 comprises 13 residues. The V gene is TRBV7-3, the J gene TRBJ2-7; TRBD1 might be the D (6 bases). The TCR comes from a woman aged 25 to 45 in good health and a related stem cell transplant donor. The sequenced sample consisted of PBMCs. The CDR3 DNA follows: TGTGCCAGCAGCTCCAACAGGGCGGACGAGCAGTACTTC. Its protein product is CASSSNRADEQYF.